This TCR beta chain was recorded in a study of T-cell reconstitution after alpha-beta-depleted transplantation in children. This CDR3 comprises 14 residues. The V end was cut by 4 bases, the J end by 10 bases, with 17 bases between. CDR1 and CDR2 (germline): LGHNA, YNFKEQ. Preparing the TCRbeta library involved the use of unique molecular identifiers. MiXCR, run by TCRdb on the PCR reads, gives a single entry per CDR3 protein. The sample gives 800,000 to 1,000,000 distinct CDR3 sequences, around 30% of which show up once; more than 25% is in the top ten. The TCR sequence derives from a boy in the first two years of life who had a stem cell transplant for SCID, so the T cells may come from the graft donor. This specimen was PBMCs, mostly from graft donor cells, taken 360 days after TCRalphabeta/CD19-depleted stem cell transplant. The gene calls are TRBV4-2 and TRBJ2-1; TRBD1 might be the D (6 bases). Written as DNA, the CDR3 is TGTGCCAGCAGCCGCACCAGGGGTTTAGGCGAGCAGTTCTTC. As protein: CASSRTRGLGEQFF.